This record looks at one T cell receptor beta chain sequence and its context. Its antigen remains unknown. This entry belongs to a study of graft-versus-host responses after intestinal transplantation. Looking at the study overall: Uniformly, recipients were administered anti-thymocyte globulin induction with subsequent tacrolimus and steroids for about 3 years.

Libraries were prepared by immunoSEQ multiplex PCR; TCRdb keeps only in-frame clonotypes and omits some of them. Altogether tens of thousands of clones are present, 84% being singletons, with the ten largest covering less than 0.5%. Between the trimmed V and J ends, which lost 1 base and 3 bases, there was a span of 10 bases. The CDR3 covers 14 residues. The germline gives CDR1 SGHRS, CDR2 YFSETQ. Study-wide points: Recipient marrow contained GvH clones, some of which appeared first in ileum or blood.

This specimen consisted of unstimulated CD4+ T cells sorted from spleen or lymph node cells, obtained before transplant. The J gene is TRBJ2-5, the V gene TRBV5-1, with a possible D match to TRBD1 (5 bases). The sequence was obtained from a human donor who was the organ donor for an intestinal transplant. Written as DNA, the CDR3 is TGCGCCAGCAGCTTGAGGGGCGATGAAGAGACCCAGTACTTC. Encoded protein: CASSLRGDEETQYF.